One sample yielded the 5 T cell receptor beta chains listed below, sequenced in a study of blood T cell repertoires in COVID-19. Assay used: immunoSEQ multiplex PCR; TCRdb lists only in-frame clones, some missing. The sample has 24,000 or so clones; around 86% are singletons. Sample: peripheral blood. These receptors all come from a woman at least 80 years old with acute or convalescent COVID-19.

The chain is built from TRBV2 and TRBJ2-3; TRBD1 might be the D (5 bases). CDR3 length: 14 amino acids. The V end was cut by 1 base, the J end by 7 bases, with 12 bases between. Germline V gene data show CDR1 as SNHLY and CDR2 as FYNNEI. In nucleotides, the CDR3 is TGTGCCAGCAGTGAAGGGCAGGGCGGACATACGCAGTATTTT. It translates to CASSEGQGGHTQYF.

Concerning this clone: The junction and the germline gene differ at one end; a read error may be behind it. The chain recombines TRBV2 with TRBJ2-2, with D perhaps TRBD1 (5 bases). Germline loops: CDR1 SNHLY, CDR2 FYNNEI. The length of the CDR3 is 15 residues. The CDR3 DNA reads TGTGCCAGCAGTGAGCTGGGGCTGTCCACCCGGGAGCTGTTTTTT. Encoded protein: CASSELGLSTRELFF.

A note on this clone: One junction end disagrees with the germline gene, perhaps due to a read error. The rearrangement joins TRBV7-7 to TRBJ2-7, with a possible D match to TRBD1 (6 bases). Per germline, CDR1 SSHAT and CDR2 FNYEAQ (reference sequence). The CDR3 covers 14 residues. The CDR3 here is CASSRQADSYEQYF. Written as DNA, the CDR3 is TGTGCTAGCAGCCGACAGGCTGACTCCTACGAGCAGTACTTC.

The V call is TRBV6-5, the J call TRBJ1-6, with 8 bases fitting TRBD1. Germline V lookup: CDR1 MNHEY, CDR2 SVGAGI. The CDR3 loop spans 14 amino acids. The V segment lost 6 bases and the J segment 7 bases; nucleotides outside the gene matches: 5. CDR3 DNA: TGTGCCAGCAGCCCGGACAGGGCCAATTCACCCCTCCACTTT. This codes for CASSPDRANSPLHF.

The chain links TRBV6-5 to TRBJ2-1; D perhaps matches TRBD1 (6 bases). With 7 bases removed from V and 6 bases from J, the gap between germline ends came to 19 bases. The length of the CDR3 is 15 residues. In germline, CDR1 is MNHEY, CDR2 SVGAGI. CDR3 nucleotide sequence: TGTGCCAGCATGGGCGGACAGTTCTATTCCAATGAGCAGTTCTTC. This gives the protein CASMGGQFYSNEQFF.